Presented here are 13 T cell receptor beta chains from one specimen sequenced in a study of blood T cell repertoires in COVID-19. The assay was immunoSEQ multiplex PCR, and TCRdb's table has in-frame clones only and misses some. The table includes approximately 150,000 clones, around 84% detected once. Specimen: peripheral blood. Receptors were obtained from a human donor with acute or convalescent COVID-19. The donor label of this sample is uncertain.

This clone came up once. J is TRBJ2-2 and V is TRBV11-2, with D possibly being TRBD1 (5 bases). CDR3 size: 16 residues. With 5 bases removed from V and 4 bases from J, the gap between germline ends came to 17 bases. Germline V gene lookup returns CDR1 SGHAT and CDR2 FQNNGV. This CDR3 reads CASSRQSGISTGELFF. DNA of the CDR3: TGTGCCAGCAGCCGACAGTCAGGGATTAGCACCGGGGAGCTGTTTTTT.

This clone is a singleton in its sample. The rearrangement uses TRBV13 and TRBJ1-2; TRBD1 might be the D (6 bases). With 2 bases removed from V and 2 bases from J, the gap between germline ends came to 9 bases. The CDR3 runs 14 residues. The germline CDR1 and CDR2 sequences are PRHDT and FYEKMQ (reference sequence). The CDR3: CASSLQQGNYGYTF. DNA of the CDR3: TGTGCCAGCAGCTTACAACAGGGCAACTATGGCTACACCTTC.

This clone was picked up one time. V and J are TRBV2 and TRBJ2-7; the match to TRBD2 covers 9 bases. The CDR3 contains 14 residues. Germline V gene data show CDR1 as SNHLY and CDR2 as FYNNEI. After removal of 2 bases from V and 5 bases from J, the junction contained 4 bases not matched to a gene. The CDR3 DNA reads TGTGCCAGCAGTGAACTAGCGGGGTTCAACGAGCAGTACTTC. It is translated as CASSELAGFNEQYF.

The rearrangement links TRBV3-1 (or the pseudogene TRBV3-2) to TRBJ1-2, with a weak D call TRBD1 (6 bases). The ends were cut back, 4 bases at V and 7 bases at J, with 13 bases in the middle. Germline V gene lookup returns CDR1 LGHDT and CDR2 YNNKEL (reference sequence). The CDR3 spans 13 residues. CDR3 bases: TGTGCCAGCAGCCTTGGGGGCTTTAGTGGCTACACCTTC. It encodes CASSLGGFSGYTF.

The chain has TRBV30 and TRBJ2-1; perhaps TRBD1 as D (6 bases). Germline V CDR1 and CDR2: GTSNPN, SVGIG (reference sequence). The V end lost 3 bases, the J end lost 2 bases, and 14 bases lay between the germline ends. The CDR3 contains 15 residues. The CDR3 nucleotides are TGTGCCTGGAGGGTCATTCAGGGGACCTACAATGAGCAGTTCTTC. As protein: CAWRVIQGTYNEQFF.

The V gene is TRBV12-3 or TRBV12-4, the J gene TRBJ1-1; D call uncertain. Trimming left V 1 base short and J 6 bases short, with 3 bases between. The CDR3 is made up of 11 amino acids. In nucleotides, the CDR3 is TGTGCCAGCAGTTTAGGGCCTGAAGCTTTCTTT. Protein product: CASSLGPEAFF.

The V and J genes are TRBV9 and TRBJ1-6; D is ambiguous. Trimming left V 1 base short and J 0 bases short, with 5 bases between. The germline V gene encodes CDR1 SGDLS and CDR2 YYNGEE. The CDR3 is 15 amino acids. The CDR3 DNA reads as TGTGCCAGCAGCGTAACGAGCTCCTATAATTCACCCCTCCACTTT. This sequence encodes CASSVTSSYNSPLHF.

The V and J genes are TRBV27 and TRBJ2-4; 12 bases match TRBD1. With 4 bases clipped from V and 6 bases from J, the junction kept 7 bases outside the gene matches. From germline, CDR1 is MNHEY and CDR2 SMNVEV (reference sequence). The CDR3 length is 16 residues. In DNA form, the CDR3 reads TGTGCCAGCAGTTCCGGGACAGGGGGCTTGGGAAACATTCAGTACTTC. The encoded protein is CASSSGTGGLGNIQYF.

The chain is built from TRBV7-9 and TRBJ1-4; 9 bases fit TRBD1. V lost 5 bases, J lost 10 bases, and 8 bases stayed unmatched. CDR1 and CDR2 (germline): SEHNR, FQNEAQ (reference sequence). This CDR3 is 14 amino acids long. The CDR3: CASSMTGGLRKLFF. The CDR3 DNA follows: TGTGCCAGCAGCATGACAGGGGGTCTAAGAAAACTGTTTTTT.

The chain is built from TRBV12-3 or TRBV12-4 and TRBJ1-2, with TRBD1 as a possible D gene (5 bases). Deletions cut 5 bases from V and 7 bases from J, with 14 bases between. CDR3 length: 13 amino acids. The CDR3 reads CASSLSGGAGYTF. CDR3 sequence (DNA): TGTGCCAGCAGTCTGTCTGGAGGGGCTGGCTACACCTTC.

The rearrangement uses TRBV3-1 (or the pseudogene TRBV3-2) and TRBJ1-3, with no clear D. Germline CDR1 LGHDT, CDR2 YNNKEL (reference sequence). V was pared by 1 base and J by 3 bases, with 7 bases between. This CDR3 has 14 residues. The CDR3: CASSQAGSGNTIYF. CDR3 coding DNA: TGTGCCAGCAGCCAAGCAGGTAGTGGAAACACCATATATTTT.

The J gene is TRBJ2-7, the V gene TRBV27; TRBD1 aligns across 9 bases. J was trimmed by 4 bases and V by 3 bases; bases with no gene match: 1. The CDR3 consists of 13 residues. Germline CDR1 and CDR2: MNHEY and SMNVEV (reference sequence). CDR3 bases: TGTGCCAGCAGTTTGACAGGGGGATACGAGCAGTACGTC. It codes for CASSLTGGYEQYV.

V and J are TRBV4-3 and TRBJ2-1, with D uncertain. The length of the CDR3 is 16 residues. Trimming cost V 0 bases and J 3 bases, with 12 bases left between them. CDR1 and CDR2 from the germline V gene are LGHNA and YSLEER. The CDR3 here is CASSQDYSPLYNEQFF. In nucleotides, the CDR3 is TGCGCCAGCAGCCAAGACTATTCCCCCCTCTACAATGAGCAGTTCTTC.